A single sample is the source of the 3 T cell receptor beta chains below, sequenced in a study of spatial heterogeneity in lung cancer. TCRdb itself ran the 5' RACE reads through MiXCR, one entry per CDR3 protein. The data contain roughly 91,000 distinct CDR3 sequences, under 25% of them singletons. Described time point: sample taken at primary tumor resection. Unsorted tumor, nontumor lung tissue or cryopreserved PBMC supplied the whole RNA. Sequencing used PBMCs, obtained at surgery. All receptors come from a male donor with early-stage non-small cell lung cancer.

This clonotype has at least ten counts. The chain combines TRBV4-1 with TRBJ2-4; D is tentatively TRBD1 or TRBD2 (5 bases each). Trimming left V 2 bases short and J 3 bases short, with 14 bases between. Germline V gene lookup returns CDR1 MGHRA and CDR2 YSYEKL. There are 16 residues in the CDR3. Here the CDR3 reads CASSQRGREGKNIQYF. CDR3 nucleotides: TGCGCCAGCAGCCAACGGGGCCGGGAAGGCAAAAACATTCAGTACTTC.

This clonotype appeared once. The chain joins TRBV28 to TRBJ2-1; perhaps D is TRBD1 or TRBD2 (7 bases each). This CDR3 contains 15 residues. CDR1 and CDR2 from the germline V gene are MDHEN and SYDVKM. V lost 6 bases to trimming and J lost 0 bases, with 12 bases between them. The CDR3 protein is CASRPGGGSYNEQFF. The CDR3, as DNA: TGTGCCAGCAGACCAGGGGGGGGCTCCTACAATGAGCAGTTCTTC.

The chain couples TRBV21-1 to TRBJ1-5. TRBV21-1 is given as a pseudogene. This CDR3 contains 16 residues. CDR3 DNA: TGTGCCAGCAGCAAAAGCGGCGGAGCCAGCAATCAGCCCCAGCATTTT. Translation: CASSKSGGASNQPQHF.